A single sample gave rise to the 3 T cell receptor beta chains below, sequenced in a study of yellow fever vaccine responses in identical twins. TCRdb used MiXCR to reprocess the RT-PCR reads, holding one entry per CDR3 protein. The table lists about 16,000 distinct CDR3 sequences, about four fifths of them singletons. The specimen was T cells from blood (PBMCs), unsorted or a sorted subset (not recorded which), collected before or after yellow fever vaccination (not recorded which). The source is a woman under 30 who received the yellow fever vaccine.

This chain connects TRBV12-3 or TRBV12-4 to TRBJ2-7; no reliable D call. This CDR3 comprises 12 residues. V lost 2 bases and J 5 bases, leaving 7 bases between the germline ends. The CDR3 sequence is CASSLLLHEQYF. CDR3 nucleotides: TGTGCCAGCAGTTTACTTCTTCACGAGCAGTACTTC.

The rearrangement joins TRBV29-1 to TRBJ2-7; 7 bases align to TRBD2. V gave up 7 bases and J gave up 6 bases; unmatched junction bases: 9. Germline CDR1 is SQVTM and CDR2 is ANQGSEA. The CDR3 extends over 12 amino acids. The CDR3 here is CSATRGGREQYF. In nucleotides, the CDR3 is TGCAGCGCCACCCGCGGGGGACGCGAGCAGTACTTC.

This clonotype was counted only a few times. This chain connects TRBV4-1 to TRBJ2-5; TRBD1 matches 7 bases. Germline V gives CDR1 MGHRA, CDR2 YSYEKL. The V gene end was trimmed by 2 bases and the J gene end by 2 bases; junction bases not matched to a gene: 8. The CDR3 runs to 16 residues. This chain's CDR3 is CASSQQAPGGQETQYF. In DNA form, the CDR3 reads TGCGCCAGCAGCCAACAGGCTCCAGGGGGTCAAGAGACCCAGTACTTC.